The subject of this entry is one TCR beta chain. Its antigen is not known. Sorting of CD4+ cells into CD25+CD127- cells (for about 5 patients) was performed. Investigators isolated RNA and reverse transcribed it into cDNA to act as the sequencing template. Method: immunoSEQ multiplex PCR; TCRdb's copy keeps in-frame clones and lacks some. The sample consists of approximately 40,000 clones, roughly 53% of them appearing once. The CDR3 has 12 residues. Germline loops: CDR1 SEHNR, CDR2 FQNEAQ (reference sequence). Trimming cost V 5 bases and J 5 bases, with 9 bases left between them. These data come from a study of CD8+ T cells in alopecia areata. Study findings and constraints: Affected lesional scalp, above all in alopecia totalis/universalis, was more clonal than normal scalp.

The sequence derives from a human donor with alopecia areata. The rearrangement uses TRBV7-9 and TRBJ1-2; D perhaps matches TRBD1 (6 bases). The sequenced material came from CD4+ Tregs sorted from blood. The CDR3 here is CASSRTGYGYTF. The CDR3 nucleotides are TGTGCCAGCAGCAGAACAGGGTATGGCTACACCTTC.